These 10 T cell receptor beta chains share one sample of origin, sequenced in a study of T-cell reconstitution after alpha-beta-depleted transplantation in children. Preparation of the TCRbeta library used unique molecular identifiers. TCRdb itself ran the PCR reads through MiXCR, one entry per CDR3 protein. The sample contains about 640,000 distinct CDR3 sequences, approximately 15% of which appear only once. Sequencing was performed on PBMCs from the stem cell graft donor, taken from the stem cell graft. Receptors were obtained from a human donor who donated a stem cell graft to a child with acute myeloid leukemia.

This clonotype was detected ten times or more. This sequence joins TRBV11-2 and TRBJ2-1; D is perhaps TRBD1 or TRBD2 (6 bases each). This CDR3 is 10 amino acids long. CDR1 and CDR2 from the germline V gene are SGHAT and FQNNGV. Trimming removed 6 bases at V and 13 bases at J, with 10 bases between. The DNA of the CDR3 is TGTGCCAGCAGGAGGGGGGTACAGTTCTTC. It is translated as CASRRGVQFF.

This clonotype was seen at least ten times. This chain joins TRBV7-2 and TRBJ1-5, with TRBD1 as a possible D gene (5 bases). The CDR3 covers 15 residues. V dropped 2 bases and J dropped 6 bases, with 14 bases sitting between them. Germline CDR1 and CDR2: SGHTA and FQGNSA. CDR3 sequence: CASSLQGGKSQPQHF. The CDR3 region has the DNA TGTGCCAGCAGCTTACAGGGAGGGAAAAGTCAGCCCCAGCATTTT.

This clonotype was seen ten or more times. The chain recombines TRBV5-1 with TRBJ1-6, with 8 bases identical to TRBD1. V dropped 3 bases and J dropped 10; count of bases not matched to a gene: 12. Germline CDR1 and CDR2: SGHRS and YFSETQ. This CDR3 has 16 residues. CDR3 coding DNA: TGCGCCAGCAGCTATATTCCCGGGACAGGTGGATCACCCCTCCACTTT. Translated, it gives CASSYIPGTGGSPLHF.

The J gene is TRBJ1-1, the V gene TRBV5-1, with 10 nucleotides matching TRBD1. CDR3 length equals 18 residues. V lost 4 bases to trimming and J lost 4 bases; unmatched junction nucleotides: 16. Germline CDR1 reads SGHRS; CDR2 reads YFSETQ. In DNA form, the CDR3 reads TGCGCCAGCAGCACGCTGAGTCCCGGGACAGGGGTGAGCACTGAAGCTTTCTTT. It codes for CASSTLSPGTGVSTEAFF.

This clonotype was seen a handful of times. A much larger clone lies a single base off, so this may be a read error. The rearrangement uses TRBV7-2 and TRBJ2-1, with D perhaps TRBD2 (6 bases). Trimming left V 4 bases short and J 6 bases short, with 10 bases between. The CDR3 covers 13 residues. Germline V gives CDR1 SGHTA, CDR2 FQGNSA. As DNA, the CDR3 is TGTGCCAGCAGCTGGGACTCTTTCAATGAGCAGTTCTTC. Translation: CASSWDSFNEQFF.

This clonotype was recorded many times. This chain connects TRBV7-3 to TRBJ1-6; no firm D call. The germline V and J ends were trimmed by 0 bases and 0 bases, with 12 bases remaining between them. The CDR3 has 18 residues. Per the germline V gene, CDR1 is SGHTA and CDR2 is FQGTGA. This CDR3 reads CASSLTGTRSSYNSPLHF. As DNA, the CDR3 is TGTGCCAGCAGCTTAACGGGAACACGGAGCTCCTATAATTCACCCCTCCACTTT.

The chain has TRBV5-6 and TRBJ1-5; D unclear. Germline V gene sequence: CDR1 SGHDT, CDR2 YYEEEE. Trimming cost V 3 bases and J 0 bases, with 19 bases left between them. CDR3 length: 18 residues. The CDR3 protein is CASSSHWRAGDSNQPQHF. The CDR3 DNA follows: TGTGCCAGCAGCTCACATTGGAGGGCTGGGGATAGCAATCAGCCCCAGCATTTT. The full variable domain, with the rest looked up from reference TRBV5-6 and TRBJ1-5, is DAGVTQSPTHLIKTRGQQVTLRCSPKSGHDTVSWYQQALGQGPQFIFQYYEEEERQRGNFPDRFSGHQFPNYSSELNVNALLLGDSALYLCASSSHWRAGDSNQPQHFGDGTRLSIL.

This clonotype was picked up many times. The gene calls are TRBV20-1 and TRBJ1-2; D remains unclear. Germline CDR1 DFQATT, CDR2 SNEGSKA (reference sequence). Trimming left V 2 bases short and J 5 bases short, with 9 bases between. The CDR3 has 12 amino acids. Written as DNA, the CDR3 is TGCAGTGCTAGACAGTCCCTGTATGGCTACACCTTC. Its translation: CSARQSLYGYTF.

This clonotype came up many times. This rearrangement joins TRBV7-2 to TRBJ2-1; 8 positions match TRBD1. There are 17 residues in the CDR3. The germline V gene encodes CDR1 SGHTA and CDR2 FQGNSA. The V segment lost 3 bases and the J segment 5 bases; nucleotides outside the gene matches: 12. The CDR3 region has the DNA TGTGCCAGCAGCTTTGGGACAGGCCGACGGTGGGACAATGAGCAGTTCTTC. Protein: CASSFGTGRRWDNEQFF.

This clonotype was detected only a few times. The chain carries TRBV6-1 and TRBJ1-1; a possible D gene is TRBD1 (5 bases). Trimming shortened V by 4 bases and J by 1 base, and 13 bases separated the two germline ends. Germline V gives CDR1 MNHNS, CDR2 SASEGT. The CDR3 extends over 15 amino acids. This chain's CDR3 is CASSGGWGGNTEAFF. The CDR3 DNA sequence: TGTGCCAGCAGTGGCGGATGGGGGGGGAACACTGAAGCTTTCTTT.